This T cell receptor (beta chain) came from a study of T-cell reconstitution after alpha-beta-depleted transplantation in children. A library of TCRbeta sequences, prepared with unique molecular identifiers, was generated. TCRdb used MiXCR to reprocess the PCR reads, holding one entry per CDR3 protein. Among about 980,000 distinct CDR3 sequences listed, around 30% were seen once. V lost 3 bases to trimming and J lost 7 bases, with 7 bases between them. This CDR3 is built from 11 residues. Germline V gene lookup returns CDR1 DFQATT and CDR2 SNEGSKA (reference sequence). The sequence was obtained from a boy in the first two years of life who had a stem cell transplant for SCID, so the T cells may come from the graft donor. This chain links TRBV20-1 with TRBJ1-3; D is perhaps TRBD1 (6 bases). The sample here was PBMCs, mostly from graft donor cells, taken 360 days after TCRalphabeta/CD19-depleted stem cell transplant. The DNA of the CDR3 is TGCAGTGCTAGGCAGGGGAACACCATATATTTT. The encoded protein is CSARQGNTIYF.